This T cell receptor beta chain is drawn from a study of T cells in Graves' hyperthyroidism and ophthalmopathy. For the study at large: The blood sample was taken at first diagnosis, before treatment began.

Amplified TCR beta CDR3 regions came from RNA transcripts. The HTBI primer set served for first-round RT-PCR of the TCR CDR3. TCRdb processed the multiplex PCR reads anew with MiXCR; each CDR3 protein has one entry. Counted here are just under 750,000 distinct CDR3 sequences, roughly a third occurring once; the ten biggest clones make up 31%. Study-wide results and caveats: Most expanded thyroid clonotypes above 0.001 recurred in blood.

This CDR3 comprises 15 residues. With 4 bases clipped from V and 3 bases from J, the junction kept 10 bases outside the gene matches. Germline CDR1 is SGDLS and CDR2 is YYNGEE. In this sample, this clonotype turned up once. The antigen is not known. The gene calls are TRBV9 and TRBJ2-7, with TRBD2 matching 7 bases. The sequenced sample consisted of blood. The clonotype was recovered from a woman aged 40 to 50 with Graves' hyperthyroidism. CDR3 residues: CASSRIRGVYYEQYF. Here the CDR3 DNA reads TGTGCCAGCAGCCGGATCCGGGGGGTATACTACGAGCAGTACTTC.